This TCR beta chain was retrieved from a study of cytomegalovirus exposure and HLA in healthy donors. General study findings and limits: Some V segments, including TRBV6-2 and TRBV6-3, were excluded as indistinguishable. Rare sequences made up most TCRs, while some public TCRs were found in many donors.

The CDR3 extends over 14 amino acids. Germline CDR1 SGHRS, CDR2 YFSETQ. V gave up 4 bases and J gave up 4 bases; unmatched junction bases: 5. A word on this clone: Its target is unknown.

PCR amplification relied on 60 Vbeta primers (plus 13 Jbeta primers). The repertoire was sequenced with immunoSEQ multiplex PCR; TCRdb's copy has only in-frame clones and lacks some. The sample records approximately 140,000 clones, around 77% being singletons. The chain uses TRBV5-1 and TRBJ2-1, with 7 nucleotides matching TRBD1. The sample consisted of PBMCs. The receptor was isolated from a man aged 30-40 years in good health and CMV-seronegative. In DNA form, the CDR3 reads TGCGCCAGCAGCCCCGGGACAGATTACAATGAGCAGTTCTTC. It codes for CASSPGTDYNEQFF.